The T cell receptor (beta chain) under discussion was sequenced for a study of CD8 T cells in Susac syndrome (dated by TCRdb to the late 2010s). Context from the whole study: Repertoire sequencing was used to test whether CD8+ T cell activation and differentiation in Susac syndrome was antigen driven. The clonality of the CD8+ T cell repertoire was compared across 12 healthy donors, around 14 Susac syndrome patients and around 15 multiple sclerosis patients.

Peripheral blood CD8+ and CD4+ T cells from healthy donors, Susac syndrome patients and multiple sclerosis patients were profiled by high-throughput TCR beta sequencing. The multiple sclerosis controls were treatment-naive patients whose relapsing-remitting disease, either stable or active, fulfilled the revised McDonald criteria. Bulk CD8+ and CD4+ T cells were purified by magnetic negative isolation, whereas CD8+ TEMRA cells were enriched by FACS. Blood was collected in EDTA tubes and processed within 24 hours, with PBMCs isolated through density gradient centrifugation. PBMCs intended for TCR sequencing were cryopreserved in liquid nitrogen and were subsequently thawed in a 37 degrees C water bath. A purity of at least 90% was achieved for sorted or isolated CD4+, CD8+ and CD8+ TEMRA cells. A note on this clonotype: Which antigen it targets is not known. Per-base qualities were not stored, and no clone one base away is much larger.

RNA was extracted using the RNeasy kit, and 0.5 to 1 microgram was reverse transcribed with random hexamers. The immunoSEQ multiplex PCR assay, which covers 54 Vbeta and 13 Jbeta segments, was used to amplify TCR beta CDR3 regions. PCR amplification bias was corrected using a synthetic template baseline for primer optimization and computational correction. The authors' analysis ran thus. Reads were annotated to V, D and J genes according to IMGT and were analyzed with immunoSEQ Analyzer, with only productive sequences retained. Clonality was computed as one minus Shannon entropy normalized by log2 of the number of productive unique sequences. Public and private clones were assessed among the 100 most prevalent clones of each patient and control. Clones were defined as Susac-specific if absent from the healthy and MS cohorts, from 1052 published viral clones and from other ImmuneACCESS disease sequences. TCRdb itself trimmed the public reads at Q25 with fastp, ran MiXCR and retained productive beta chains. Identical CDR3 protein sequences are pooled into one entry, listed with their most common genes and DNA. None of the V and J calls come from the authors' own analysis; TCRdb made them. Here the sample has about 150,000 distinct CDR3 sequences; over 85% occur a single time. The ten largest make up over 0.2% of the sample.

V loses 0 bases, J loses 2 bases, and the germline ends lie 14 bases apart. In the germline V gene (reference sequence), CDR1 corresponds to DFQATT and CDR2 to SNEGSKA. The CDR3 numbers 15 residues from cysteine through phenylalanine. The entry retains the CDR3 DNA only, 45 bases that are in frame from base 1. Results and caveats for the whole study, not just this receptor: The TCR sequencing and HLA analysis was acknowledged to have included a relatively small number of individuals.

Sequencing was done on a sample of CD8+ T cells from PBMCs. The chain couples TRBV20-1 to TRBJ2-7; D gene: possibly TRBD2, on 6 matching bases. The TCR comes from a human donor with multiple sclerosis. DNA sequence: TGCAGTGCTAGAGATCGGCGGGGCATTACCTACGAGCAGTACTTC. Its protein product is CSARDRRGITYEQYF.